The 13 T cell receptor beta chains in this list originate from one sample, sequenced in a study of blood T cell repertoires in COVID-19. The method was immunoSEQ multiplex PCR; TCRdb's version includes in-frame clones alone and lacks a portion of them. There are roughly 670,000 clones in the sample; about 87% occur only once, and more than 0.25% lies in the top ten. The specimen sequenced was peripheral blood. The receptors come from a woman under 30 with acute or convalescent COVID-19.

The CDR3 here is CAIKRQNNYGYTF. The CDR3, as DNA: TGTGCCATCAAACGACAGAATAACTATGGCTACACCTTC. The chain recombines TRBV28 with TRBJ1-2, with D possibly matching TRBD1 (5 bases). The CDR3 extends over 13 amino acids. Germline V CDR1 and CDR2: MDHEN, SYDVKM. Trimming stripped 10 bases from V and 1 base from J, with 13 bases between.

J is TRBJ1-1 and V is TRBV9, with D possibly matching TRBD1 (5 bases). The CDR3 contains 13 residues. Trimming cost V 4 bases and J 6 bases, with 13 bases left between them. Germline V CDR1 and CDR2: SGDLS, YYNGEE. The CDR3 nucleotides read TGTGCCAGCAGCCCACAGGACCTGGCTGAAGCTTTCTTT. Encoded protein: CASSPQDLAEAFF.

The rearrangement links TRBV5-1 to TRBJ2-7; D gene uncertain. The CDR3 totals 12 residues. CDR1 is SGHRS, CDR2 YFSETQ, per germline. V was pared by 1 base and J by 3 bases, with 5 bases between. The CDR3 DNA reads as TGCGCCAGCAGCTTGACAGTCTACGAGCAGTACTTC. This sequence encodes CASSLTVYEQYF.

This CDR3 reads CASSVGPSAYEQYF. The DNA of the CDR3 is TGTGCCAGCAGCGTAGGCCCTAGCGCCTACGAGCAGTACTTC. J is TRBJ2-7 and V is TRBV9; D is possibly TRBD2 (6 bases). This CDR3 region has 14 residues. Germline V lookup: CDR1 SGDLS, CDR2 YYNGEE. V dropped 0 bases and J dropped 2 bases, with 9 bases sitting between them.

The chain uses TRBV2 and TRBJ2-3; 8 bases match TRBD2. After removal of 9 bases from V and 1 base from J, the junction contained 12 bases not matched to a gene. This CDR3 region has 16 residues. Germline CDR1 reads SNHLY; CDR2 reads FYNNEI. CDR3 residues: CASKGSGGLGTDTQYF. CDR3 DNA: TGTGCCAGTAAGGGGTCGGGGGGGCTCGGCACAGATACGCAGTATTTT.

The gene calls are TRBV11-2 and TRBJ1-1; weak D call: TRBD1 (5 bases). Germline lookup yields CDR1 SGHAT and CDR2 FQNNGV. Trimming stripped 1 base from V and 3 bases from J, with 15 bases between. This CDR3 is built from 16 residues. CDR3 sequence reads: CASSLVGRVLDTEAFF. The CDR3 nucleotides are TGTGCCAGCAGCTTAGTAGGCAGGGTGTTGGACACTGAAGCTTTCTTT.

J is TRBJ2-7 and V is TRBV7-2, with a possible D match to TRBD2 (5 bases). Germline V gene sequence: CDR1 SGHTA, CDR2 FQGNSA. The CDR3 consists of 15 residues. The ends were cut back, 1 base at V and 0 bases at J, with 10 bases in the middle. CDR3: CASSLGGSISYEQYF. The CDR3 DNA sequence: TGTGCCAGCAGCTTAGGTGGGAGTATCTCCTACGAGCAGTACTTC.

The chain is built from TRBV5-4 and TRBJ1-1, with D possibly matching TRBD1 (5 bases). In germline, CDR1 is SGHNT, CDR2 YYREEE (reference sequence). The CDR3 loop spans 15 amino acids. The V gene lost 4 bases and the J gene lost 0 bases, with 13 bases spanning the gap. CDR3 region: CASSPDDSLNTEAFF. CDR3 nucleotide sequence: TGTGCCAGCAGCCCGGACGACAGCTTGAACACTGAAGCTTTCTTT.

The rearrangement joins TRBV25-1 to TRBJ1-1; D uncertain. Germline V gives CDR1 MGHDK, CDR2 SYGVNS. The CDR3 has 15 residues. V was shortened by 4 bases and J by 8 bases, with 20 bases between the two germline ends. This CDR3 reads CASSGTGSFVAEAFF. The CDR3 DNA reads as TGTGCCAGCAGTGGTACCGGGTCCTTCGTTGCAGAAGCTTTCTTT.

Comments on this clone: The junction departs from germline at one end; a sequencing error may be responsible. The V call is TRBV12-3 or TRBV12-4, the J call TRBJ2-2; D might be TRBD2 (5 bases). This CDR3 spans 12 amino acids. CDR3 region: CASTTTPPRGVF. The CDR3 region has the DNA TGTGCCAGCACCACCACCCCCCCCCGGGGAGTTTTT.

V gene TRBV9 combines with J gene TRBJ1-1; TRBD1 matches at 9 bases. Per germline, CDR1 SGDLS and CDR2 YYNGEE. The CDR3 totals 15 residues. Trimming cost V 0 bases and J 1 base; bases outside gene matches: 1. The CDR3 coding sequence is TGTGCCAGCAGCGTAGGGACAGGGGCGAACACTGAAGCTTTCTTT. Protein: CASSVGTGANTEAFF.

This clone was found once. This chain uses TRBV7-2 with TRBJ1-4, with D perhaps matching TRBD1 (5 bases). V shed 1 base and J shed 10 bases, with 19 bases lying between them. This CDR3 spans 16 amino acids. The germline CDR1 and CDR2 sequences are SGHTA and FQGNSA. The CDR3 loop reads CASSLVTRGERGKLFF. DNA for the CDR3: TGTGCCAGCAGCTTAGTCACACGTGGTGAAAGGGGAAAACTGTTTTTT.

This clone was seen only once. The J gene is TRBJ2-7, the V gene TRBV11-1; TRBD2 matches at 9 bases. After removal of 8 bases from V and 3 bases from J, the junction contained 2 bases not matched to a gene. Germline V gene data show CDR1 as SGHAT and CDR2 as FQDESV (reference sequence). The CDR3 is 12 amino acids. For the CDR3, the DNA is TGTGCCAGCGTGACTAGCGGCTACGAGCAGTACTTC. This gives the protein CASVTSGYEQYF.